A selection of T cell receptor beta chains follows, all from one sample in a study of T cells after yellow fever vaccination. TCRdb reprocessed the 5' RACE reads with MiXCR, giving one entry per CDR3 protein. The table records hundreds of thousands of distinct CDR3 sequences, 9% to 15% of them present only once. Here the sequenced sample was PBMCs, taken on the day of the yellow fever booster vaccination. These TCRs come from a man younger than 40 who received the YFV17D yellow fever vaccine. The CDR3 runs from the conserved cysteine through the conserved F or W. A D gene is named only where the DNA matches it firmly. Part of the rows lack a size; the others show once, few, many or a class for expanded clones.

J gene: TRBJ2-1; V gene: TRBV20-1; D gene: TRBD2; clone size: .; CDR3 DNA: TGCAGTGCACCCTCGAGGAGCGGGGGGTACAATGAGCAGTTCTTC; CDR3 protein: CSAPSRSGGYNEQFF
J gene: TRBJ1-6; V gene: TRBV7-2; D gene: .; clone size: many; CDR3 DNA: TGTGCCAGCAGCCGGACAGCTTCCTATAATTCACCCCTCCACTTT; CDR3 protein: CASSRTASYNSPLHF
J gene: TRBJ2-7; V gene: TRBV16; D gene: .; clone size: .; CDR3 DNA: TGTGCCAGCAGACGCACGTATAATACCTACGAGCAGTACTTC; CDR3 protein: CASRRTYNTYEQYF
J gene: TRBJ1-5; V gene: TRBV20-1; D gene: .; clone size: few; CDR3 DNA: TGCAGTGCTCCCCGGGGCAACAATCAGCCCCAGCATTTT; CDR3 protein: CSAPRGNNQPQHF
J gene: TRBJ2-5; V gene: TRBV18; D gene: TRBD1; clone size: .; CDR3 DNA: TGTGCCAGCTCGCGAAATGCCGGGACAGGGGACCAAGAGACCCAGTACTTC; CDR3 protein: CASSRNAGTGDQETQYF
J gene: TRBJ2-3; V gene: TRBV7-2; D gene: .; clone size: many; CDR3 DNA: TGTGCCAGCAGCCCGGCGTTTGGAGATACGCAGTATTTT; CDR3 protein: CASSPAFGDTQYF
J gene: TRBJ1-2; V gene: TRBV30; D gene: .; clone size: .; CDR3 DNA: TGTGCCTGGAGCAGGGCAACGGGGGGCTACACCTTC; CDR3 protein: CAWSRATGGYTF
J gene: TRBJ1-6; V gene: TRBV20-1; D gene: TRBD1; clone size: few; CDR3 DNA: TGCAGTGCTAGGAACAGGGGGAAGTCCTATAATTCACCCCTCCACTTT; CDR3 protein: CSARNRGKSYNSPLHF
J gene: TRBJ2-1; V gene: TRBV7-2; D gene: .; clone size: few; CDR3 DNA: TGTGCCAGCAGCTTAGAACCCGGGCTCCTGCAGTTCTTC; CDR3 protein: CASSLEPGLLQFF
J gene: TRBJ2-2; V gene: TRBV3-1; D gene: .; clone size: .; CDR3 DNA: TGTGCCAGCAAACTATGGGCTACCACCGGGGAGCTGTTTTTT; CDR3 protein: CASKLWATTGELFF
J gene: TRBJ2-5; V gene: TRBV5-1; D gene: .; clone size: few; CDR3 DNA: TGCGCCAGCAGCTTGGCCCCAGACTACCTCCAAGAGACCCAGTACTTC; CDR3 protein: CASSLAPDYLQETQYF